The 21 T cell receptor beta chains given below trace back to one sample, sequenced in a study of blood T cell repertoires in COVID-19. Here immunoSEQ multiplex PCR was the method, and the copy in TCRdb shows in-frame clones only, minus some. The sample shows more than 150,000 clones, approximately 89% of them seen only once. The sequenced sample was peripheral blood. All receptors derive from a man in his forties or fifties with active or convalescent COVID-19.

Only one count was recorded for this clone. The genes are TRBV6-2 or TRBV6-3 and TRBJ1-1; a weak D match, TRBD1 (5 bases). Germline CDR1 MNHEY, CDR2 SVGEGT. The CDR3 runs 14 residues. V gave up 2 bases and J gave up 0 bases, with 7 bases separating them. CDR3 region: CASSYGGVNTEAFF. CDR3 DNA sequence: TGTGCCAGCAGTTACGGAGGGGTGAACACTGAAGCTTTCTTT.

The J gene is TRBJ1-2, the V gene TRBV18; 7 bases map to TRBD1. V lost 0 bases, J lost 4 bases, and 8 bases stayed unmatched. The CDR3 totals 16 residues. Per germline, CDR1 KGHSH and CDR2 LQKENI. The CDR3 DNA sequence: TGTGCCAGCTCACCACCATTCGGGACAGCGACCTATGGCTACACCTTC. Translation: CASSPPFGTATYGYTF.

The chain links TRBV29-1 to TRBJ1-2; 7 bases are a match to TRBD1. Germline V gene sequence: CDR1 SQVTM, CDR2 ANQGSEA. Trimming at V came to 7 bases and at J to 6 bases, leaving 5 bases not matched to a gene. The CDR3 consists of 11 residues. The CDR3 region has the DNA TGCAGCGCACAGACAGGGCATGGCTACACCTTC. Translating gives CSAQTGHGYTF.

V gene TRBV25-1 combines with J gene TRBJ2-3; D gene unclear. Looked up from germline, CDR1 is MGHDK and CDR2 is SYGVNS. V dropped 4 bases and J dropped 4 bases, with 15 bases sitting between them. The CDR3 totals 15 residues. CDR3 coding DNA: TGTGCCAGCAGTGGGGCAACATGGATATCAGATACGCAGTATTTT. Translating it yields CASSGATWISDTQYF. The full variable domain, with the rest looked up from reference TRBV25-1 and TRBJ2-3, is EADIYQTPRYLVIGTGKKITLECSQTMGHDKMYWYQQDPGMELHLIHYSYGVNSTEKGDLSSESTVSRIRTEHFPLTLESARPSHTSQYLCASSGATWISDTQYFGPGTRLTVL.

V usage is TRBV19 and J usage is TRBJ1-5; tentative D call: TRBD1 (5 bases). The length of the CDR3 is 14 residues. Germline lookup yields CDR1 LNHDA and CDR2 SQIVND (reference sequence). V was trimmed by 6 bases and J by 1 base, leaving 10 bases between them. The CDR3: CASSSGTSNQPQHF. The CDR3 DNA follows: TGTGCCAGTAGCAGCGGGACGAGCAATCAGCCCCAGCATTTT.

CDR3 residues: CASSRASGVYNEQFF. The CDR3 bases are TGTGCCAGCAGCCGCGCTAGCGGGGTCTACAATGAGCAGTTCTTC. The chain carries TRBV6-5 and TRBJ2-1; 9 bases match TRBD2. The length of the CDR3 is 15 residues. Germline-derived CDR1 and CDR2 are MNHEY and SVGAGI. With V trimmed by 6 bases and J by 3 bases, 6 bases remained unmatched.

This chain joins TRBV5-1 and TRBJ1-6; the match to TRBD1 covers 7 bases. This CDR3 comprises 14 residues. From germline, CDR1 is SGHRS and CDR2 YFSETQ. The ends lost 3 bases at V and 14 bases at J; junction bases unmatched: 11. Written as DNA, the CDR3 is TGCGCCAGCAGCTGGGGGGTCAGGGACAGTTCCCTCCACTTT. It specifies CASSWGVRDSSLHF.

The rearrangement links TRBV27 to TRBJ1-6; no definite D call. V lost 2 bases, J lost 0 bases, and 8 bases lay in between. In germline, CDR1 is MNHEY, CDR2 SMNVEV (reference sequence). There are 16 residues in the CDR3. The CDR3 nucleotides are TGTGCCAGCAGTTTAACGGAGGGCTCCTATAATTCACCCCTCCACTTT. Translation: CASSLTEGSYNSPLHF.

This clone was counted a few times. The genes are TRBV7-3 and TRBJ2-1; D gene ambiguous. The germline CDR1 and CDR2 sequences are SGHTA and FQGTGA. V was shortened by 5 bases and J by 0 bases, with 11 bases between the two germline ends. The CDR3 sequence is 15 residues long. CDR3 loop: CASSPQALSYNEQFF. The CDR3 bases are TGTGCCAGCAGCCCCCAGGCCCTCTCCTACAATGAGCAGTTCTTC.

The rearrangement joins TRBV13 to TRBJ1-1; 9 bases line up with TRBD1. After removal of 1 base from V and 2 bases from J, the junction contained 8 bases not matched to a gene. The germline CDR1 and CDR2 sequences are PRHDT and FYEKMQ (reference sequence). CDR3 length: 17 residues. CDR3 amino acids: CASSLVAPGQGNTEAFF. The CDR3 coding sequence is TGTGCCAGCAGCTTAGTAGCTCCGGGACAGGGTAACACTGAAGCTTTCTTT.

This clone appeared once. The chain uses TRBV29-1 and TRBJ2-5; 7 bases are shared with TRBD1. CDR1 SQVTM and CDR2 ANQGSEA come from the germline V gene. The CDR3 has 16 amino acids. The V gene end was trimmed by 6 bases and the J gene end by 3 bases; junction bases not matched to a gene: 16. The CDR3 DNA follows: TGCAGCGTGGGACAACTGGGGGTGACAGGGAAAGAGACCCAGTACTTC. Translation gives CSVGQLGVTGKETQYF. The full variable domain, rest sourced from reference TRBV29-1 and TRBJ2-5, is SAVISQKPSRDICQRGTSLTIQCQVDSQVTMMFWYRQQPGQSLTLIATANQGSEATYESGFVIDKFPISRPNLTFSTLTVSNMSPEDSSIYLCSVGQLGVTGKETQYFGPGTRLLVL.

J is TRBJ2-7 and V is TRBV19; 7 nucleotides align to TRBD1. V was pared by 4 bases and J by 2 bases, with 5 bases of the junction left unmatched. Germline V gene sequence: CDR1 LNHDA, CDR2 SQIVND (reference sequence). CDR3 size: 14 residues. The CDR3: CASSTTGEPYEQYF. The CDR3 bases are TGTGCCAGTAGTACCACAGGGGAACCCTACGAGCAGTACTTC.

The chain recombines TRBV14 with TRBJ2-3; TRBD2 might be the D (6 bases). The CDR3 runs 13 residues. Germline values: CDR1 SGHDN, CDR2 FVKESK. V was pared by 5 bases and J by 7 bases, with 13 bases between. In nucleotides, the CDR3 is TGTGCCAGCAGCTCCAATAGCGGCAATACGCAGTATTTT. This translates into CASSSNSGNTQYF.

The V call is TRBV28, the J call TRBJ2-5, with D maybe TRBD1 (5 bases). Germline V gene data show CDR1 as MDHEN and CDR2 as SYDVKM. The CDR3 has 14 amino acids. Trimming removed 4 bases from V and 2 bases from J, with 11 bases in between. In DNA, the CDR3 is TGTGCCAGCAGTTCCGGACATTTACAAGAGACCCAGTACTTC. Translation gives CASSSGHLQETQYF.

The chain couples TRBV9 to TRBJ1-2; TRBD1 might be the D (6 bases). With 0 bases removed from V and 7 bases from J, the gap between germline ends came to 16 bases. The CDR3 spans 15 residues. The germline V gene encodes CDR1 SGDLS and CDR2 YYNGEE. CDR3 nucleotides: TGTGCCAGCAGCGTAGGACAGGACCTATCTATTGGCTACACCTTC. This translates into CASSVGQDLSIGYTF.

Here the CDR3 reads CASSESSGANQPQHF. The CDR3 coding sequence is TGTGCCAGCAGTGAATCGAGTGGGGCCAATCAGCCCCAGCATTTT. The chain is built from TRBV25-1 and TRBJ1-5; a weak D match, TRBD1 (5 bases). V lost 1 base to trimming and J lost 3 bases, with 10 bases between them. From germline, CDR1 is MGHDK and CDR2 SYGVNS. This CDR3 contains 15 residues.

V gene TRBV2 combines with J gene TRBJ2-5; the D is unclear. The V end lost 6 bases, the J end lost 10 bases, and 18 bases lay between the germline ends. This CDR3 comprises 13 residues. Germline V lookup: CDR1 SNHLY, CDR2 FYNNEI. In nucleotides, the CDR3 is TGTGCCAGCAGCGCGCCGGGTGCTGAGGTCCAGTACTTC. Protein product: CASSAPGAEVQYF.

The genes are TRBV6-5 and TRBJ2-7; no clear D gene. Germline CDR1 reads MNHEY; CDR2 reads SVGAGI. V shed 0 bases and J shed 4 bases, with 10 bases lying between them. The CDR3 is 14 amino acids. The CDR3 is CASSYSTRIYEQYF. CDR3 in DNA: TGTGCCAGCAGTTACTCCACCAGGATTTACGAGCAGTACTTC.

This chain connects TRBV2 to TRBJ1-2; TRBD1 aligns across 7 bases. J gave up 3 bases and V 0 bases, and 7 bases lay outside the gene matches. Germline V gene lookup returns CDR1 SNHLY and CDR2 FYNNEI. The CDR3 spans 16 residues. CDR3 in DNA: TGTGCCAGCAGTGAAGCCGGAACGACAGGGTACTATGGCTACACCTTC. Encoded protein: CASSEAGTTGYYGYTF.

The CDR3 region is CASSIYGSGIDEQYF. The CDR3 DNA is TGTGCCAGTAGTATTTATGGATCAGGGATCGACGAGCAGTACTTC. This chain joins TRBV19 and TRBJ2-7; possible D gene TRBD1, 5 bases. CDR1 and CDR2 from the germline V gene are LNHDA and SQIVND (reference sequence). There are 15 residues in the CDR3. The ends were cut back, 3 bases at V and 5 bases at J, with 17 bases in the middle.

J is TRBJ1-2 and V is TRBV18; no clear D. V was shortened by 6 bases and J by 8 bases, with 13 bases between the two germline ends. The CDR3 has 12 amino acids. The germline V gene encodes CDR1 KGHSH and CDR2 LQKENI. The CDR3 sequence: CASSQEAKGYTF. The CDR3 nucleotides read TGTGCCAGCTCCCAAGAGGCTAAGGGCTACACCTTC.